The 9 T cell receptor beta chains below were found in one sample sequenced in a study of cytomegalovirus exposure and HLA in healthy donors. 13 Jbeta primers and 60 Vbeta primers were used for the PCR. Method: immunoSEQ multiplex PCR; TCRdb's copy keeps in-frame clones and lacks some. The table shows about 130,000 clones, with about 79% occurring only once. The sample consisted of PBMCs. The source is a woman in her forties or fifties in good health and CMV-seronegative.

This clone was observed a handful of times. The V and J genes are TRBV6-1 and TRBJ1-5; D is perhaps TRBD1 (5 bases). V lost 6 bases to trimming and J lost 4 bases, with 13 bases between them. The CDR3 loop spans 14 amino acids. Germline CDR1 is MNHNS and CDR2 is SASEGT. The CDR3: CASRIDSSNQPQHF. DNA of the CDR3: TGTGCCAGCAGGATTGACAGTAGTAATCAGCCCCAGCATTTT.

This sequence joins TRBV7-2 and TRBJ2-1; D is perhaps TRBD2 (6 bases). The germline V gene encodes CDR1 SGHTA and CDR2 FQGNSA. The V end lost 5 bases, the J end lost 14 bases, and 16 bases lay between the germline ends. This CDR3 contains 12 residues. Here the CDR3 reads CASSPNGGVKFF. DNA for the CDR3: TGTGCCAGCAGCCCTAACGGGGGAGTGAAGTTCTTC.

The chain employs TRBV6-5 and TRBJ1-2; D not certain. The CDR3 consists of 15 residues. CDR1 is MNHEY, CDR2 SVGAGI, per germline. Trimming shortened V by 6 bases and J by 0 bases, and 14 bases separated the two germline ends. The DNA for the CDR3 is TGTGCCAGCAGACAACAGAATTTAGCTAACTATGGCTACACCTTC. This encodes CASRQQNLANYGYTF.

The chain couples TRBV29-1 to TRBJ2-1; 8 bases align to TRBD1. The CDR3 is made up of 13 amino acids. Germline V lookup: CDR1 SQVTM, CDR2 ANQGSEA. J was trimmed by 10 bases and V by 4 bases; bases with no gene match: 9. The CDR3: CSVARTGSLEQFF. The CDR3 DNA reads TGCAGCGTTGCTCGGACAGGGTCATTGGAGCAGTTCTTC.

This clone showed up just a few times. V gene TRBV4-1 combines with J gene TRBJ1-2; 7 nucleotides match TRBD1. V gave up 1 base and J gave up 0 bases; unmatched junction bases: 2. Germline CDR1 MGHRA, CDR2 YSYEKL. This CDR3 has 15 amino acids. The CDR3 bases are TGCGCCAGCAGCCAAGGACAGGGAACTAACTATGGCTACACCTTC. This encodes CASSQGQGTNYGYTF.

The chain couples TRBV6-7 to TRBJ2-1; a possible D gene is TRBD1 (6 bases). TRBV6-7 is filed as an ORF, its function uncertain. This CDR3 region has 15 residues. V was shortened by 6 bases and J by 4 bases, with 16 bases between the two germline ends. CDR3 region: CASSYSGHNYNEQFF. Written as DNA, the CDR3 is TGTGCCAGCAGCTATTCGGGACATAATTACAATGAGCAGTTCTTC.

The J gene is TRBJ1-5, the V gene TRBV19, with unresolved D. Germline CDR1 LNHDA, CDR2 SQIVND (reference sequence). Trimming removed 3 bases at V and 3 bases at J, with 12 bases between. CDR3 length: 15 residues. The CDR3 DNA reads as TGTGCCAGTAGTATCACCAGTTACAACAATCAGCCCCAGCATTTT. Its protein product is CASSITSYNNQPQHF.

The J gene is TRBJ2-1, the V gene TRBV29-1; tentatively, D is TRBD2 (5 bases). The CDR3 consists of 14 residues. The germline CDR1 and CDR2 sequences are SQVTM and ANQGSEA. V was clipped by 1 base and J by 8 bases, with 15 bases between them. Written as DNA, the CDR3 is TGCAGCGTTGAAGGGCGGGCCCCTGGCGATGAGCAGTTCTTC. Translation gives CSVEGRAPGDEQFF.

The chain carries TRBV5-1 and TRBJ2-2; TRBD1 matches 10 bases. Trimming cost V 4 bases and J 4 bases; bases outside gene matches: 1. The CDR3 sequence is 14 residues long. Germline assignment: CDR1 SGHRS and CDR2 YFSETQ. The CDR3 is CASSGTGVTGELFF. The CDR3 DNA follows: TGCGCCAGCAGCGGGACAGGGGTCACCGGGGAGCTGTTTTTT.